The present entry profiles one T cell receptor (beta chain) with its context. Its antigen is unidentified. Clones were sequenced by immunoSEQ multiplex PCR, and TCRdb holds only the in-frame ones, with some missing. The sample has approximately 240,000 clones, 60% to 70% seen once. Recent acute infections and vaccinations were absent in the healthy HIV-negative adult donors. Partitioning of CD4+ cells yielded a CD45RA+ naive subset and a CD45RA-negative memory subset. These data belong to a study of shared clonotypes between healthy human individuals. Regarding the study as a whole: Naive subsets, compared against memory subsets, generally had larger estimated richness values.

The receptor comes from a man younger than 40 in good health. Sequencing used memory CD4+ T cells sorted from blood. The sample's subset: CD45RA-negative fraction.

The CDR3 region has the DNA TGCGCCAGCAGCTTGGGGACAGCTACTGATCAGCCCCAGCATTTT. It yields the protein CASSLGTATDQPQHF. The chain links TRBV5-1 to TRBJ1-5; tentative D call: TRBD1 (6 bases). With 0 bases removed from V and 5 bases from J, the gap between germline ends came to 12 bases. Germline CDR1 and CDR2: SGHRS and YFSETQ. CDR3 length: 15 amino acids.